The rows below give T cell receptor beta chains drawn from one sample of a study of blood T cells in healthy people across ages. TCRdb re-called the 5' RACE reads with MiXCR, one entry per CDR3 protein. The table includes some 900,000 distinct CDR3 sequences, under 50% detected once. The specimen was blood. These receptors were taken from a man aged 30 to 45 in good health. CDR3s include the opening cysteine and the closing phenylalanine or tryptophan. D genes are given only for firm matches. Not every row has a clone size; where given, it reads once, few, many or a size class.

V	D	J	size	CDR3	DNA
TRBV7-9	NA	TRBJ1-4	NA	CASSVQDSEMGGLFF	TGTGCCAGCAGCGTCCAGGATTCGGAAATGGGAGGACTGTTTTTT
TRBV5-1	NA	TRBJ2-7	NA	CASRSQDGDYEQYF	TGCGCCAGCAGGTCCCAGGACGGCGATTACGAGCAGTACTTC
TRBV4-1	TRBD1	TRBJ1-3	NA	CASSSRQGYSGNTIYF	TGCGCCAGCAGCTCCCGACAGGGATACTCTGGAAACACCATATATTTT
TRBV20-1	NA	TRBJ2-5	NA	CSASGTWGTQYF	TGCAGTGCTAGTGGGACCTGGGGGACCCAGTACTTC
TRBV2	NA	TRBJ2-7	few	CASRPNTYEQYF	TGTGCCAGCAGACCTAACACCTACGAGCAGTACTTC
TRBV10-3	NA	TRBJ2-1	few	CAISDRLAPNEQFF	TGTGCCATCAGTGACCGGCTAGCGCCCAATGAGCAGTTCTTC
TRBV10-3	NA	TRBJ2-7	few	CAIRTSYEQYF	TGTGCCATCAGAACTTCCTACGAGCAGTACTTC
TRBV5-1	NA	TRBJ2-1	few	CASSLAETGLPYNEQFF	TGCGCCAGCAGCTTGGCAGAAACAGGACTACCCTACAATGAGCAGTTCTTC
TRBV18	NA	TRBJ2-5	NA	CASSPTSSGTDEQYF	TGTGCCAGCTCACCAACTTCTTCGGGGACCGATGAGCAGTACTTC
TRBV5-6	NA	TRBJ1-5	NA	CASSGLSDSNQPQHF	TGTGCCAGCAGCGGCCTCAGTGATAGCAATCAGCCCCAGCATTTT
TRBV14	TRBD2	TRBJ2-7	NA	CASSLLGAGAYNEQYF	TGTGCCAGCAGCCTACTTGGAGCGGGGGCCTACAATGAGCAGTACTTC
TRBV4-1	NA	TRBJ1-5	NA	CASSRVQPGYNQPQHF	TGCGCCAGCAGCCGGGTTCAACCAGGGTACAATCAGCCCCAGCATTTT
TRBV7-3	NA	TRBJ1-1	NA	CASSFTGQNTEAFF	TGTGCCAGCAGCTTCACGGGACAGAACACTGAAGCTTTCTTT
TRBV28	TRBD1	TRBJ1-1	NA	CASSSRQGKAFF	TGTGCCAGCAGTTCCCGACAGGGGAAAGCTTTCTTT
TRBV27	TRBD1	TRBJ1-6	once	CASRTGLDNSPLHF	TGTGCCAGCCGGACAGGGTTAGATAATTCACCCCTCCACTTT
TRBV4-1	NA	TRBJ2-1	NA	CASSQTRDEQFF	TGCGCCAGCAGCCAGACCCGGGATGAGCAGTTCTTC
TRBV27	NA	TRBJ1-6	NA	CASSLKVGGSPLHF	TGTGCCAGCAGTTTGAAGGTCGGAGGTTCACCCCTCCACTTT
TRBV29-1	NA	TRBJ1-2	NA	CSVEAADYGYTF	TGCAGCGTTGAAGCCGCAGACTATGGCTACACCTTC
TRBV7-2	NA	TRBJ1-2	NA	CASSLAYGSGDYGYTF	TGTGCCAGCAGCTTAGCGTACGGGTCCGGGGACTATGGCTACACCTTC
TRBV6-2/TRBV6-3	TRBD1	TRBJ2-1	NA	CASRRTGNYNEQFF	TGTGCCAGCAGGAGGACAGGGAACTACAATGAGCAGTTCTTC
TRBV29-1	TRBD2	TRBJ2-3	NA	CSVAQTSGGAHTQYF	TGCAGCGTGGCGCAGACTAGCGGGGGGGCTCATACGCAGTATTTT
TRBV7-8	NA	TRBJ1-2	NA	CASSLLGRTNYGYTF	TGTGCCAGCAGCTTACTGGGCCGTACTAACTATGGCTACACCTTC
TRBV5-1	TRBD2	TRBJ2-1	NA	CASSKGTSGGPSYNEQFF	TGCGCCAGCAGCAAAGGGACTAGCGGGGGTCCCTCCTACAATGAGCAGTTCTTC
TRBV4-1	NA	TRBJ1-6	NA	CASSQVPGGTGVNSPLHF	TGCGCCAGCAGCCAAGTCCCGGGAGGAACTGGGGTTAATTCACCCCTCCACTTT
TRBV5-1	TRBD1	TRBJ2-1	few	CASSLEGQGARFDEQFF	TGCGCCAGCAGCTTGGAGGGGCAGGGGGCGAGGTTCGATGAGCAGTTCTTC
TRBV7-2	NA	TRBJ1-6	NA	CASSFLLTDNSPLHF	TGTGCCAGCAGCTTCTTACTCACAGATAATTCACCCCTCCACTTT
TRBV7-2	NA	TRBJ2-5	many	CASSQYVTGSEIQYF	TGTGCCAGCAGCCAATATGTCACAGGGTCAGAGATCCAGTACTTC
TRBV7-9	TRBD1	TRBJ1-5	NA	CASSSTKTGDNQPQHF	TGTGCCAGCAGCTCAACTAAGACAGGGGACAATCAGCCCCAGCATTTT
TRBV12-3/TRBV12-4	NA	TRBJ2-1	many	CASSLLDNEQFF	TGTGCCAGCAGTTTATTAGACAATGAGCAGTTCTTC
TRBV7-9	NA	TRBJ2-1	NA	CASSRTTGTAYNEQFF	TGTGCCAGCAGCCGAACCACCGGGACCGCCTACAATGAGCAGTTCTTC
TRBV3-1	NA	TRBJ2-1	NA	CASTPPGGEGDNEQFF	TGTGCCAGCACCCCTCCCGGCGGGGAAGGAGACAATGAGCAGTTCTTC
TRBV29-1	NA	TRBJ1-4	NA	CSGLLEKLFF	TGCAGCGGCCTCCTAGAAAAACTGTTTTTT
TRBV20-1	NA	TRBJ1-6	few	CSAREGSDLSPLHF	TGCAGTGCTAGAGAGGGGTCGGACCTTTCACCCCTCCACTTT
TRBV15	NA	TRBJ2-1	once	CATQGTTNEQFF	TGTGCCACCCAGGGGACTACAAATGAGCAGTTCTTC
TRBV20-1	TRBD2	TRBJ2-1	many	CSARDSAGVNEQFF	TGCAGTGCTAGAGATTCTGCGGGGGTTAATGAGCAGTTCTTC
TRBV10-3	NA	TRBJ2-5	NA	CAINPQRGSRYNEQYF	TGTGCCATCAACCCGCAACGGGGGTCGAGGTACAATGAGCAGTACTTC
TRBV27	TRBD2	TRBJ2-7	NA	CASSPGTKVEQYF	TGTGCCAGCAGTCCCGGGACTAAAGTAGAGCAGTACTTC
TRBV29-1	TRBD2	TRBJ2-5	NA	CSVVWGGVKTQYF	TGCAGCGTGGTTTGGGGGGGGGTGAAGACCCAGTACTTC
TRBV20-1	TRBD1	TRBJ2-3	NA	CSANPGQGNTDTQYF	TGCAGTGCTAATCCCGGACAGGGGAACACAGATACGCAGTATTTT
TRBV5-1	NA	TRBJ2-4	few	CASSIGQKNIQYF	TGCGCCAGCAGCATCGGACAGAAAAACATTCAGTACTTC
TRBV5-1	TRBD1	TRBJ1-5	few	CASSSGTGVNQPQHF	TGCGCCAGCAGCTCTGGGACAGGAGTCAATCAGCCCCAGCATTTT
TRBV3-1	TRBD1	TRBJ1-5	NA	CASSHTGEGQPQHF	TGTGCCAGCAGCCATACAGGGGAGGGTCAGCCCCAGCATTTT
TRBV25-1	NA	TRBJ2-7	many	CASSDSGTQVKRYEQYF	TGTGCCAGCAGTGACTCCGGGACACAAGTTAAGAGGTACGAGCAGTACTTC
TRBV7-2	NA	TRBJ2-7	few	CASMVGGGMYEQYF	TGTGCCAGCATGGTTGGCGGGGGCATGTACGAGCAGTACTTC
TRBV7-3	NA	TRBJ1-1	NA	CASSPDNSMNTEAFF	TGTGCCAGCAGCCCGGACAACAGCATGAACACTGAAGCTTTCTTT
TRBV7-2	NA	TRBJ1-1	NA	CASSRDRQSEAFF	TGTGCCAGCAGCCGAGACAGGCAATCTGAAGCTTTCTTT
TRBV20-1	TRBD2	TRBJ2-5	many	CSASRTSGDSQYF	TGCAGTGCTTCCCGGACTAGCGGGGACAGTCAGTACTTC
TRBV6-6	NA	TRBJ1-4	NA	CASSYPGEKLFF	TGTGCCAGCAGTTACCCGGGGGAAAAACTGTTTTTT
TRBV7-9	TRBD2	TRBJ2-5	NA	CASSLIERGGRQETQYF	TGTGCCAGCAGCTTAATTGAGCGGGGGGGCCGGCAAGAGACCCAGTACTTC